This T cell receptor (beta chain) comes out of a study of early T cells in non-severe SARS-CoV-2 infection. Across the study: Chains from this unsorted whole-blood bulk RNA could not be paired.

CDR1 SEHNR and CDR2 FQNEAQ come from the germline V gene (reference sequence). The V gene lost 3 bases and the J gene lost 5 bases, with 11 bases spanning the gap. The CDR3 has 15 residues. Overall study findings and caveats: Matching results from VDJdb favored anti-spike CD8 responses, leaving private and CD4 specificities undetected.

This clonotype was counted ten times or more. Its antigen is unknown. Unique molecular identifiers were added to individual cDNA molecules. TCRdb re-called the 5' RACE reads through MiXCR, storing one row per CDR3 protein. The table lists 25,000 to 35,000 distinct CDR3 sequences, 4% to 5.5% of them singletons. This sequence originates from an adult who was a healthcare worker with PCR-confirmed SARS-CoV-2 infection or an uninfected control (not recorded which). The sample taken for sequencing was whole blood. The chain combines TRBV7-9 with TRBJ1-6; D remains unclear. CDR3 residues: CASSLIPADNSPLHF. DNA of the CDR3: TGTGCCAGCAGCTTGATCCCGGCCGATAATTCACCCCTCCACTTT.